This T cell receptor (beta chain) is from a study of CD8 T cells in ankylosing spondylitis. This CDR3 comprises 13 residues. V shed 6 bases and J shed 7 bases, with 15 bases lying between them. Libraries for TCR beta were made by quantitative 5'-RACE with molecular barcodes. TCRdb re-derived calls from the 5' RACE reads in MiXCR, one entry per CDR3 protein. The data show some 120,000 distinct CDR3 sequences, around 15% seen once. Study-level findings and limits: Blood of patients with ankylosing spondylitis appeared to be characterized by a TCR beta motif of eight highly homologous variants. Enrichment of disease-linked clones was reportedly significant in matched ankylosing spondylitis synovial fluid. Disease-associated clones were CD8+ and fairly uncommon in peripheral blood.

This clonotype was recorded a few times. Its antigen is as yet unknown. The sequencing input was blood, either unsorted or a sorted T cell fraction (not recorded which). The origin of this receptor is a female donor with ankylosing spondylitis or in good health (not recorded which). This chain connects TRBV12-3 or TRBV12-4 to TRBJ1-1; D may be TRBD1 (5 bases). The DNA of the CDR3 is TGTGCCAGCAGCCGCGGGGGGGGGATTGAAGCTTTCTTT. Translation: CASSRGGGIEAFF.